Listed below are T cell receptor beta chains from one sample, sequenced in a study of T cells in Graves' hyperthyroidism and ophthalmopathy. In TCRdb, the multiplex PCR reads were re-called with MiXCR into one record per CDR3 protein. The sample has 500,000 to 650,000 distinct CDR3 sequences, about 46% seen once. Material for sequencing was peripheral blood or thyroid tissue (not recorded which). These receptors originate from an adult woman with Graves' disease, either hyperthyroidism or ophthalmopathy (not recorded which). Both conserved end residues are trimmed from each CDR3. The order of the fields is J gene, clone size, V gene, CDR3 length, CDR3 protein. Clone size is not always given. Where it is, it says once, few, many or a class for expanded clones.

j_call: TRBJ1-5
clone_size: -
v_call: TRBV9
cdr3_length: 13
cdr3_aa: ASSVDSGRGETQH

j_call: TRBJ1-5
clone_size: -
v_call: TRBV29-1
cdr3_length: 10
cdr3_aa: SVWGSNQPQH

j_call: TRBJ1-6
clone_size: -
v_call: TRBV10-3
cdr3_length: 14
cdr3_aa: AISERSGNGNSPLH

j_call: TRBJ2-2
clone_size: many
v_call: TRBV5-1
cdr3_length: 16
cdr3_aa: ASSLRASGRGVTGELF

j_call: TRBJ1-5
clone_size: -
v_call: TRBV2
cdr3_length: 12
cdr3_aa: ASGQGDFYEPQH

j_call: TRBJ2-7
clone_size: -
v_call: TRBV20-1
cdr3_length: 13
cdr3_aa: SARDLLAGLREQY

j_call: TRBJ1-4
clone_size: -
v_call: TRBV5-1
cdr3_length: 15
cdr3_aa: ASSFISRQGLNEKLF

j_call: TRBJ2-2
clone_size: many
v_call: TRBV5-4
cdr3_length: 12
cdr3_aa: ASSLGAGTGELF

j_call: TRBJ2-7
clone_size: -
v_call: TRBV11-2
cdr3_length: 14
cdr3_aa: ASSLAPSGRAYEQY

j_call: TRBJ1-3
clone_size: few
v_call: TRBV25-1
cdr3_length: 13
cdr3_aa: ASSEPRKGGYTIY

j_call: TRBJ2-7
clone_size: -
v_call: TRBV7-9
cdr3_length: 12
cdr3_aa: ASSSDRGSNEQY

j_call: TRBJ2-2
clone_size: -
v_call: TRBV19
cdr3_length: 12
cdr3_aa: ASHRGAWAGELF

j_call: TRBJ1-3
clone_size: -
v_call: TRBV4-1
cdr3_length: 13
cdr3_aa: ASSQYGGTGNTIY

j_call: TRBJ2-7
clone_size: -
v_call: TRBV15
cdr3_length: 12
cdr3_aa: ATSRDNLIYEQY